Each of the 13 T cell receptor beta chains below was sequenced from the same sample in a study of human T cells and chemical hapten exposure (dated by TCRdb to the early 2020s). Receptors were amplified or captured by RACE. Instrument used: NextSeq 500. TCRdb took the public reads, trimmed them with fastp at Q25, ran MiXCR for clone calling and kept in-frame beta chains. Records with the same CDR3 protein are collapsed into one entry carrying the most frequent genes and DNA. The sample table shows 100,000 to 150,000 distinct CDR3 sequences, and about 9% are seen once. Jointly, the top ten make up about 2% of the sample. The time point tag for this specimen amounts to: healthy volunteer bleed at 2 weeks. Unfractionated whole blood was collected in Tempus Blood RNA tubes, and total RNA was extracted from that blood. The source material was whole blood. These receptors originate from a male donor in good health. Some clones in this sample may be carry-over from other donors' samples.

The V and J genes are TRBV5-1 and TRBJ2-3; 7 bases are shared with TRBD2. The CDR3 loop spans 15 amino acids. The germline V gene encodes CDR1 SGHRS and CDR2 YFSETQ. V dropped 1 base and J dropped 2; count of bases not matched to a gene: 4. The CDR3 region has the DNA TGCGCCAGCAGCTTGCGGGGGGTCCTCACAGATACGCAGTATTTT. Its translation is CASSLRGVLTDTQYF. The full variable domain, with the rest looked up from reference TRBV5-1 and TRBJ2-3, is KAGVTQTPRYLIKTRGQQVTLSCSPISGHRSVSWYQQTPGQGLQFLFEYFSETQRNKGNFPGRFSGRQFSNSRSEMNVSTLELGDSALYLCASSLRGVLTDTQYFGPGTRLTVL.

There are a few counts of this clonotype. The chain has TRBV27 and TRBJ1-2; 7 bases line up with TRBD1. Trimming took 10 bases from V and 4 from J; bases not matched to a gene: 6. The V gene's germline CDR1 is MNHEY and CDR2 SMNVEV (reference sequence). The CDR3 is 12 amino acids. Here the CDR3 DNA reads TGTGCCACCTACAGGGGCTTCTATGGCTACACCTTC. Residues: CATYRGFYGYTF.

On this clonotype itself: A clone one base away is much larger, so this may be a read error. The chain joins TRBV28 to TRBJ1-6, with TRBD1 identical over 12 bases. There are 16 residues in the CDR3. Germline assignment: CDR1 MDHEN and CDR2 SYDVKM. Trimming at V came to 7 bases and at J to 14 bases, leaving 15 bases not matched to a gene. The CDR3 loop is CASTRDIGTGGSALHF. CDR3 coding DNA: TGTGCCAGCACCCGTGACATAGGGACAGGGGGCTCGGCCCTCCACTTT.

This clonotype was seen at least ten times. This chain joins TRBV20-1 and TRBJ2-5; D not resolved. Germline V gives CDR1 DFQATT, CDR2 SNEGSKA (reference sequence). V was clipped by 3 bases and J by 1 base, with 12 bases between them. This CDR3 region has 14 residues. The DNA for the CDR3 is TGCAGTGCTAGCTCCGGTGTCCCCCAAGAGACCCAGTACTTC. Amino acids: CSASSGVPQETQYF.

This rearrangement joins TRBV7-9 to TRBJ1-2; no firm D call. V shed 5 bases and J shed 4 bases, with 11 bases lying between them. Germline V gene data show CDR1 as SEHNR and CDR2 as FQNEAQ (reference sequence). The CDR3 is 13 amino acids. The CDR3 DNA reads TGTGCCAGCAGCAAACCCCCCAGCTATGGCTACACCTTC. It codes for CASSKPPSYGYTF. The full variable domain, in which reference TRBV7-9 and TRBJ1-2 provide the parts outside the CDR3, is DTGVSQNPRHKITKRGQNVTFRCDPISEHNRLYWYRQTLGQGPEFLTYFQNEAQLEKSRLLSDRFSAERPKGSFSTLEIQRTEQGDSAMYLCASSKPPSYGYTFGSGTRLTVV.

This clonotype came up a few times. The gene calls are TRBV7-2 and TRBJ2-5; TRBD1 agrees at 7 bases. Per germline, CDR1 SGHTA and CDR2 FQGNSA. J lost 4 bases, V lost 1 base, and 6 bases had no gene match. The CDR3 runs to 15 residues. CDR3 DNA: TGTGCCAGCAGCTTAGGAGGGGGCGCGGCAGAGACCCAGTACTTC. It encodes CASSLGGGAAETQYF.

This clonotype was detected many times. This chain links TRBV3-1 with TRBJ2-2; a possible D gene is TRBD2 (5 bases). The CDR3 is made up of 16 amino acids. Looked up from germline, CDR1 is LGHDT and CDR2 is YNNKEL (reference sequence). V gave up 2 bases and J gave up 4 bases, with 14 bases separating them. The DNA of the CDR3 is TGTGCCAGCAGCCAACGGAGCGGACGTGGCACCGGGGAGCTGTTTTTT. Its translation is CASSQRSGRGTGELFF.

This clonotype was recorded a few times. CDR3 bases: TGTGCCAGCTCCGCAGACAGAGCCCTCAATCAGCCCCAGCATTTT. Translation: CASSADRALNQPQHF. The chain uses TRBV18 and TRBJ1-5; D might be TRBD1 (5 bases). This CDR3 region has 15 residues. Germline V gene data show CDR1 as KGHSH and CDR2 as LQKENI. V was cut by 6 bases and J by 3 bases, with 15 bases left in between.

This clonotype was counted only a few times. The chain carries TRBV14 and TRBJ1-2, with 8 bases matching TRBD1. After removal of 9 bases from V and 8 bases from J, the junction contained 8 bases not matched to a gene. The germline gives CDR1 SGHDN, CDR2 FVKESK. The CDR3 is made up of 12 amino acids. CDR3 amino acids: CASDGQGGGYTF. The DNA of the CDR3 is TGTGCCAGTGACGGACAGGGTGGCGGCTACACCTTC.

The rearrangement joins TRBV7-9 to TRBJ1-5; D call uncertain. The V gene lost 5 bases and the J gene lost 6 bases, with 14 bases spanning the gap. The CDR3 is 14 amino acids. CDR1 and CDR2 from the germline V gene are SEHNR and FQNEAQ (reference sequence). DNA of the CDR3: TGTGCCAGCAGCCCCACCGAGAGGGCTCAGCCCCAGCATTTT. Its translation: CASSPTERAQPQHF.

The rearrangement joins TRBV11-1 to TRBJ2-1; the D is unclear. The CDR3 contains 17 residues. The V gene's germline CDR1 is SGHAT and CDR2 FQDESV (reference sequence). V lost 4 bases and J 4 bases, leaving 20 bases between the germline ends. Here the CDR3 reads CASSSRPSTTPYNEQFF. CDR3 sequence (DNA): TGTGCCAGCAGCTCTCGTCCCTCAACGACTCCTTACAATGAGCAGTTCTTC.

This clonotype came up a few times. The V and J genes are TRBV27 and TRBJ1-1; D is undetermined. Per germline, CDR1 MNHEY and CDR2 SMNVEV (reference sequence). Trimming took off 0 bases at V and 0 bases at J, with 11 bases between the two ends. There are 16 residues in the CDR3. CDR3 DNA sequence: TGTGCCAGCAGTTTATCTTCTGTTGCCGTGAACACTGAAGCTTTCTTT. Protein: CASSLSSVAVNTEAFF.

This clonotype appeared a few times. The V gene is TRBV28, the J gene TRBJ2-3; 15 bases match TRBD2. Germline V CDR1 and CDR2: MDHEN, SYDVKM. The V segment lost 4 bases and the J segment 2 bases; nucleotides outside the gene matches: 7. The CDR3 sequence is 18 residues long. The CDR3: CASSWGLAGGFSTDTQYF. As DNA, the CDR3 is TGTGCCAGCAGTTGGGGACTAGCGGGAGGTTTTTCCACAGATACGCAGTATTTT.